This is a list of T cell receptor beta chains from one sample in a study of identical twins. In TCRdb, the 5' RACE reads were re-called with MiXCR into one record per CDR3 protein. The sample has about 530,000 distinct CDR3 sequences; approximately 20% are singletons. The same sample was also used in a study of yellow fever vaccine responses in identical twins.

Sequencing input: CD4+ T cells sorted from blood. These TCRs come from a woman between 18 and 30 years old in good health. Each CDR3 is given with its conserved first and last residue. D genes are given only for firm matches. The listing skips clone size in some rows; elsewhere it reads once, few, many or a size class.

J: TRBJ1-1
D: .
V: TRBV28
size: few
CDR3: CASSLHQTTEAFF
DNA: TGTGCCAGCAGTTTACACCAGACCACTGAAGCTTTCTTT

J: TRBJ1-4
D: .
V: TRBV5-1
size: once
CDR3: CASSLLTNEKLFF
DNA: TGCGCCAGCAGCTTGCTCACTAATGAAAAACTGTTTTTT

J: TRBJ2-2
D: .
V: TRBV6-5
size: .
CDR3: CASSYEQGRGGELFF
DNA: TGTGCCAGCAGTTACGAGCAGGGCAGGGGCGGGGAGCTGTTTTTT

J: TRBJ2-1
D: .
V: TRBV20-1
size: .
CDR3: CSASPSDLGQFF
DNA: TGCAGTGCTAGCCCTAGCGATTTAGGGCAGTTCTTC

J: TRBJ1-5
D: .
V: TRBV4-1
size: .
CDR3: CASSQQGLDQPQHF
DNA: TGCGCCAGCAGCCAGCAGGGTTTGGATCAGCCCCAGCATTTT

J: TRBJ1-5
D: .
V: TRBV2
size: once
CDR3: CASRAGVDQPQHF
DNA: TGTGCCAGCAGGGCAGGGGTGGATCAGCCCCAGCATTTT

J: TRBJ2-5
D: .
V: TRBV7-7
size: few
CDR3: CASSLYSSETQYF
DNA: TGTGCCAGCAGCTTATACTCTTCGGAGACCCAGTACTTC

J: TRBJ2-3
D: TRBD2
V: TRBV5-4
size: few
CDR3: CASSLSGTGGSGSTDTQYF
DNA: TGTGCCAGCAGCTTGTCCGGGACTGGCGGGAGCGGGAGCACAGATACGCAGTATTTT

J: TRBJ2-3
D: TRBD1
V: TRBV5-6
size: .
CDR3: CASSPNRQGGLRTDTQYF
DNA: TGTGCCAGCAGCCCGAACAGACAGGGGGGGTTGAGGACAGATACGCAGTATTTT

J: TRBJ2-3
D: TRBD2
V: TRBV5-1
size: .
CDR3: CASSHGTSGPYTQYF
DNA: TGCGCCAGCAGCCACGGGACTAGCGGACCCTATACGCAGTATTTT

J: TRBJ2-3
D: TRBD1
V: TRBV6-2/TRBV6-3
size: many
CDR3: CASRRTGSTDTQYF
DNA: TGTGCCAGCAGGAGGACAGGTAGCACAGATACGCAGTATTTT

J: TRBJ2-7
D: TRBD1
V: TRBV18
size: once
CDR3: CASSPTIGQGLEQYF
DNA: TGTGCCAGCTCACCTACAATAGGACAGGGTCTGGAGCAGTACTTC

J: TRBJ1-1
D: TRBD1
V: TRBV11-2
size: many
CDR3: CASSLGQGVTEAFF
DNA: TGTGCCAGCAGCCTAGGACAGGGGGTAACTGAAGCTTTCTTT

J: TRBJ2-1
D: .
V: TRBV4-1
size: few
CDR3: CASSRPTSDNEQFF
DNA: TGCGCCAGCAGCCGCCCGACTAGTGACAATGAGCAGTTCTTC

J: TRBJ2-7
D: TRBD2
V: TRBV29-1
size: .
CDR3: CSVEDWGGYEQYF
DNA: TGCAGCGTTGAAGATTGGGGGGGCTACGAGCAGTACTTC

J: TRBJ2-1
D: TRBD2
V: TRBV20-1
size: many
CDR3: CSAGAGLAGAYNEQFF
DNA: TGCAGTGCTGGGGCCGGGCTAGCGGGAGCTTACAATGAGCAGTTCTTC

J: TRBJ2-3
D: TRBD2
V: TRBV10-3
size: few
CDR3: CAINTPSGSTDTQYF
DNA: TGTGCCATCAATACCCCTAGCGGAAGCACAGATACGCAGTATTTT

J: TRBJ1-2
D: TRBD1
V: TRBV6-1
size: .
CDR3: CASSERRTGTKNYGYTF
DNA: TGTGCCAGCAGTGAAAGACGGACAGGGACCAAGAACTATGGCTACACCTTC

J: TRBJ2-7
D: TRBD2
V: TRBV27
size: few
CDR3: CASSLTGLAAPYEQYF
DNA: TGTGCCAGCAGTTTAACGGGACTAGCGGCACCCTACGAGCAGTACTTC

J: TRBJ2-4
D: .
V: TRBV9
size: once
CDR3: CASSVSAQGGVKNIQYF
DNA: TGTGCCAGCAGCGTATCCGCACAGGGCGGGGTCAAAAACATTCAGTACTTC

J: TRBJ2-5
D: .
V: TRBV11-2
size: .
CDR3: CASSSGPETQYF
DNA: TGTGCCAGCAGCTCAGGTCCAGAGACCCAGTACTTC

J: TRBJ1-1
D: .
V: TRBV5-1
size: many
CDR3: CASSRNLGNTEAFF
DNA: TGCGCCAGCAGCAGGAACTTAGGAAACACTGAAGCTTTCTTT

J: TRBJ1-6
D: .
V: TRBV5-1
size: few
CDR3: CASSLAFNSPLHF
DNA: TGCGCCAGCAGCTTGGCCTTTAATTCACCCCTCCACTTT

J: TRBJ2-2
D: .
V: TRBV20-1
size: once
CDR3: CCARDGDSWDTGELFF
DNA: TGCTGTGCTAGAGATGGGGATAGTTGGGACACCGGGGAGCTGTTTTTT

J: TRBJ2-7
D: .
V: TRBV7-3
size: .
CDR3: CASSLTLGTANSYEQYF
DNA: TGTGCCAGCAGCTTAACGCTTGGGACGGCCAACTCCTACGAGCAGTACTTC

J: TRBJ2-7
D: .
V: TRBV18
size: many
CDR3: CASSPEYNSYEQYF
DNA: TGTGCCAGCTCACCGGAGTACAACTCCTACGAGCAGTACTTC

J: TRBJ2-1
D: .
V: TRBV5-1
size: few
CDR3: CASSSRLDSYNEQFF
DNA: TGCGCCAGCAGCTCACGACTGGATTCCTACAATGAGCAGTTCTTC

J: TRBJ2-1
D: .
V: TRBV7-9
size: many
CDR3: CASSLRGNEEQFF
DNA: TGTGCCAGCAGCTTAAGAGGGAACGAAGAGCAGTTCTTC

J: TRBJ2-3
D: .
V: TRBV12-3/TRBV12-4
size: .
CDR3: CASSLFNKGTDTQYF
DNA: TGTGCCAGCAGTTTATTTAACAAGGGCACAGATACGCAGTATTTT

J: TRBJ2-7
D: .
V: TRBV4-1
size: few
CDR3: CASSQDLAEQSGYEQYF
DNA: TGCGCCAGCAGCCAAGATCTGGCAGAACAGTCGGGCTACGAGCAGTACTTC

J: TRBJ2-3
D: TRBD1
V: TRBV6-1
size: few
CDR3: CASNDRGRTDTQYF
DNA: TGTGCCAGCAATGACAGGGGGCGGACAGATACGCAGTATTTT

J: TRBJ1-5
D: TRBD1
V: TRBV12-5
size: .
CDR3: CASGMTGAYQPQHF
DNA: TGTGCTAGTGGTATGACAGGGGCCTATCAGCCCCAGCATTTT

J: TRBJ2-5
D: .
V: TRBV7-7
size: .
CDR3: CASSLAPGETQYF
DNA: TGTGCCAGCAGCTTAGCGCCAGGAGAGACCCAGTACTTC

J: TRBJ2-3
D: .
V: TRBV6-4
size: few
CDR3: CASRPEGTDTQYF
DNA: TGTGCCAGTCGGCCAGAGGGCACAGATACGCAGTATTTT

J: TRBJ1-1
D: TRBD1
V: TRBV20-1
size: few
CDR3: CRGTAGGTEAFF
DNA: TGCCGTGGGACAGCCGGGGGCACTGAAGCTTTCTTT

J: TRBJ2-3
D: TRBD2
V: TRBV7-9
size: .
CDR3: CASSTRTSSGRDTQYF
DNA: TGTGCCAGCAGCACTAGGACTAGCTCGGGGCGGGATACGCAGTATTTT

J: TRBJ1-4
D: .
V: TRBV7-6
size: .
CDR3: CASSPAGVDEKLFF
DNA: TGTGCCAGCAGCCCCGCAGGGGTGGATGAAAAACTGTTTTTT

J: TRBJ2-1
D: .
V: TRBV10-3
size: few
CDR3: CAISESLLGSNEQFF
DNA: TGTGCCATCAGTGAGTCGTTATTGGGGAGCAATGAGCAGTTCTTC

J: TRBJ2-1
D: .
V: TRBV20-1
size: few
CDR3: CSASGPGNEQFF
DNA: TGCAGTGCTTCGGGACCTGGCAATGAGCAGTTCTTC

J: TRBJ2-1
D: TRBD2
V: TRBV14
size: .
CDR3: CASSPKFGGLGNEQFF
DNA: TGTGCCAGCAGCCCAAAATTCGGAGGACTAGGTAATGAGCAGTTCTTC

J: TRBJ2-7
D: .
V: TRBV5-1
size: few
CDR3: CASSLDRLGEQYF
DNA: TGCGCCAGCAGCTTGGACAGGCTAGGTGAGCAGTACTTC

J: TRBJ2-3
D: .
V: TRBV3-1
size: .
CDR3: CASSQEPSKGDTQYF
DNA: TGTGCCAGCAGCCAAGAACCTTCGAAGGGTGATACGCAGTATTTT

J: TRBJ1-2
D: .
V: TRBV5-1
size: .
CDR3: CASTTGANYGYTF
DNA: TGCGCCAGCACGACAGGAGCTAACTATGGCTACACCTTC

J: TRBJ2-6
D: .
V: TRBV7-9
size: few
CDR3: CASSPNRAGANVLTF
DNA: TGTGCCAGCAGCCCTAACAGGGCTGGGGCCAACGTCCTGACTTTC

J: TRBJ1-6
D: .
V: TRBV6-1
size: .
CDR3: CASTPGSSSYNSPLHF
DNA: TGTGCCAGCACTCCAGGAAGTAGCTCCTATAATTCACCCCTCCACTTT

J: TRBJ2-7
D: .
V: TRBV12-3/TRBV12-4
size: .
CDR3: CASSFGVGTYEQYF
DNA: TGTGCCAGCAGTTTCGGGGTTGGAACCTACGAGCAGTACTTC

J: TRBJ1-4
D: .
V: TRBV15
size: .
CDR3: CATSKGSGSNEKLFF
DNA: TGTGCCACCAGCAAGGGATCGGGGTCGAATGAAAAACTGTTTTTT

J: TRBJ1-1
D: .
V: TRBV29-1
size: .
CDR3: CSAPVGGTEAFF
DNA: TGCAGCGCACCGGTGGGGGGAACTGAAGCTTTCTTT

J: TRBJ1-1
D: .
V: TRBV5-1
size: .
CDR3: CASSLERDTEAFF
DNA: TGCGCCAGCAGCTTGGAGAGGGACACTGAAGCTTTCTTT

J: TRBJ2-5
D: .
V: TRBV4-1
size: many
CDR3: CASSQGLVGETQYF
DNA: TGCGCCAGCAGCCAAGGGCTAGTTGGAGAGACCCAGTACTTC

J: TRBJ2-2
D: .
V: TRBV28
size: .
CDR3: CASSPREITGELFF
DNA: TGTGCCAGCAGTCCTCGAGAGATCACCGGGGAGCTGTTTTTT

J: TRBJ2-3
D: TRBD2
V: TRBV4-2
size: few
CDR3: CASSHHGLASDTQYF
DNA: TGTGCCAGCAGCCATCACGGACTAGCCTCAGATACGCAGTATTTT

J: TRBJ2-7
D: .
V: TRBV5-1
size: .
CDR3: CASSFVGRSEQYF
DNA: TGCGCCAGCAGCTTTGTAGGGCGGAGCGAGCAGTACTTC

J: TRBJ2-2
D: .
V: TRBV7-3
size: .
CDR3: CASSLGNLVTGELFF
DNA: TGTGCCAGCAGCTTGGGGAACTTGGTCACCGGGGAGCTGTTTTTT

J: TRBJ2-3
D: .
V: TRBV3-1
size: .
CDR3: CASSQVESTDTQYF
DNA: TGTGCCAGCAGCCAGGTAGAGAGCACAGATACGCAGTATTTT

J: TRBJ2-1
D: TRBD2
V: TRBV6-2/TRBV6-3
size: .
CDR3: CASSYSTSGKNEQFF
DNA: TGTGCCAGCAGTTATTCGACTAGCGGGAAAAATGAGCAGTTCTTC

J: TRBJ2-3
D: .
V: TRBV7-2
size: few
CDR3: CASSLAGVQYF
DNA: TGTGCCAGCAGCTTAGCGGGGGTTCAGTATTTT